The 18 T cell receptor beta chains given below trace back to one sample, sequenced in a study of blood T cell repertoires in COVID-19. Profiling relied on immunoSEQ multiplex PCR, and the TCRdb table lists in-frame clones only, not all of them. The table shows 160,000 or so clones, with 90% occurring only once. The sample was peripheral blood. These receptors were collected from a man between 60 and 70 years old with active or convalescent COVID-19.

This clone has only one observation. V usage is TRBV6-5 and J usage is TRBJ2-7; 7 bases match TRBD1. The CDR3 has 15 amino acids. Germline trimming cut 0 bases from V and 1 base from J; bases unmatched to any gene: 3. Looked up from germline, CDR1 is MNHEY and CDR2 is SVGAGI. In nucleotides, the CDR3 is TGTGCCAGCAGTTACTCGAGGGGACAGTCCTACGAGCAGTACTTC. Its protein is CASSYSRGQSYEQYF.

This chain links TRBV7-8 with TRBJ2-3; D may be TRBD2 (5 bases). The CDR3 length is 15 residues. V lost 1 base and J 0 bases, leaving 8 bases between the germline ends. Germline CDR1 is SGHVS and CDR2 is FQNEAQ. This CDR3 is CASSLDRGSTDTQYF. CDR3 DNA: TGTGCCAGCAGCTTAGATCGGGGAAGCACAGATACGCAGTATTTT.

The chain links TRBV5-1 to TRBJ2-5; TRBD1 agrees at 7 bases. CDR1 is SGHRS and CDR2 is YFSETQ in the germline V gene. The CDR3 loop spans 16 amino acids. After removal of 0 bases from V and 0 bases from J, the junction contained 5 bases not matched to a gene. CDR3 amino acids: CASSLAKGANQETQYF. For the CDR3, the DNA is TGCGCCAGCAGCTTGGCCAAGGGGGCGAACCAAGAGACCCAGTACTTC.

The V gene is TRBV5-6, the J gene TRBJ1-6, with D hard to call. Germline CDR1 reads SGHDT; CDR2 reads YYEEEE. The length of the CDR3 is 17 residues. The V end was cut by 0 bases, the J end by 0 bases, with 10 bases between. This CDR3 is CASSLVFDSSYNSPLHF. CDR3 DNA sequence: TGTGCCAGCAGCTTGGTATTTGATAGCTCCTATAATTCACCCCTCCACTTT.

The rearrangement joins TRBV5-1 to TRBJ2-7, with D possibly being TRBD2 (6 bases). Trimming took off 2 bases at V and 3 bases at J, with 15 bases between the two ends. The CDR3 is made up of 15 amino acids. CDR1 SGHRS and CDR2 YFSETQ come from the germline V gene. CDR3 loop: CASSLEGRTIYEQYF. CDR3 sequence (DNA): TGCGCCAGCAGCTTAGAAGGCAGGACTATCTACGAGCAGTACTTC.

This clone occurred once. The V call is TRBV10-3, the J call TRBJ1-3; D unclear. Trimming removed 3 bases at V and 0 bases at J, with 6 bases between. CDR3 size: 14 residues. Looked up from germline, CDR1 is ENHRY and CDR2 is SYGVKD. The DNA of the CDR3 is TGTGCCATCAGTGATGGGAGCTCTGGAAACACCATATATTTT. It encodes CAISDGSSGNTIYF.

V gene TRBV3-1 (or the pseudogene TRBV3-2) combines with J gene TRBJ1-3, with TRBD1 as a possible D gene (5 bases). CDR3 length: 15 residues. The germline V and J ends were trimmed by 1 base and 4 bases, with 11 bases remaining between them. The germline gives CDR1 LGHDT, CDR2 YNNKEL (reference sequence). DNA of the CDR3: TGTGCCAGCAGCCAAGGTCCAGGGTCCGGAAACACCATATATTTT. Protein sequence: CASSQGPGSGNTIYF.

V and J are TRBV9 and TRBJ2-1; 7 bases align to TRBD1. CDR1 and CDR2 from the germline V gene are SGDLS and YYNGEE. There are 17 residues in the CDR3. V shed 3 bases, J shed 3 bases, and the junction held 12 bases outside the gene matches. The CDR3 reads CASSAQAGTVYYNEQFF. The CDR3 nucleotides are TGTGCCAGCAGCGCCCAGGCCGGGACAGTCTACTACAATGAGCAGTTCTTC.

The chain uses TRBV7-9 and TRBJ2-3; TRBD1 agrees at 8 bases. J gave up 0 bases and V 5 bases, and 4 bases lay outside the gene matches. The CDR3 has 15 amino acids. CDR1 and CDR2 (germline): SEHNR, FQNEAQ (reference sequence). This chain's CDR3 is CASSPTGVSTDTQYF. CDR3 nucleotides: TGTGCCAGCAGCCCGACAGGGGTTAGCACAGATACGCAGTATTTT. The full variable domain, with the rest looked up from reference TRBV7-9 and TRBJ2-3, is DTGVSQNPRHKITKRGQNVTFRCDPISEHNRLYWYRQTLGQGPEFLTYFQNEAQLEKSRLLSDRFSAERPKGSFSTLEIQRTEQGDSAMYLCASSPTGVSTDTQYFGPGTRLTVL.

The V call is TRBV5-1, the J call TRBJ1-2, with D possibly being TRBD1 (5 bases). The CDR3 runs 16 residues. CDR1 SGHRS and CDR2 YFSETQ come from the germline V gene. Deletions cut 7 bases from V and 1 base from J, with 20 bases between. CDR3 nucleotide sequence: TGCGCCAGCGGCGGGACTCTCGTCGGGGTTAACTATGGCTACACCTTC. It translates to CASGGTLVGVNYGYTF.

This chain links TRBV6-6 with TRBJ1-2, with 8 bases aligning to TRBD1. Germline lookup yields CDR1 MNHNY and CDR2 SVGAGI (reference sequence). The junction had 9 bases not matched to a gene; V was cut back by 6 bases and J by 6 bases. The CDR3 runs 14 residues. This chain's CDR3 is CASRHTGGRNGYTF. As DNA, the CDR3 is TGTGCCAGCAGACATACAGGGGGACGGAATGGCTACACCTTC.

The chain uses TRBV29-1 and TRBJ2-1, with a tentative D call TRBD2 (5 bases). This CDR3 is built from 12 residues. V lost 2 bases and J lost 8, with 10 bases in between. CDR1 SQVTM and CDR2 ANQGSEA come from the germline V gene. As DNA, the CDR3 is TGCAGCGTTGAAAAACTAGTCTATGAGCAGTTCTTC. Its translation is CSVEKLVYEQFF.

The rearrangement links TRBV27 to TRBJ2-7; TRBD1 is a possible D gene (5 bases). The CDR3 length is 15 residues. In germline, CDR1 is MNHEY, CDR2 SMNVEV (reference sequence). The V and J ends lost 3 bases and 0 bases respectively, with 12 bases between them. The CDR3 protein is CASSFSRVHSYEQYF. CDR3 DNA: TGTGCCAGCAGTTTCTCCAGGGTTCACTCCTACGAGCAGTACTTC.

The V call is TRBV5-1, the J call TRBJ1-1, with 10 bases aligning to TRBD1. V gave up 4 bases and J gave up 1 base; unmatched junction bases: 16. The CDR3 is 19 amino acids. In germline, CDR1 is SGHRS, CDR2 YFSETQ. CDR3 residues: CASSLIISPTGGRNTEAFF. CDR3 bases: TGCGCCAGCAGCCTCATCATTTCGCCGACAGGGGGCAGGAACACTGAAGCTTTCTTT.

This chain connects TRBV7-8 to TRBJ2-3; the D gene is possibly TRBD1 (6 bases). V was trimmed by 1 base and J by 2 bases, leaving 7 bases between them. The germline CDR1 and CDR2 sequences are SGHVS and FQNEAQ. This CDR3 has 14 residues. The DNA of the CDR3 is TGTGCCAGCAGCTTAGACAGGGACACAGATACGCAGTATTTT. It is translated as CASSLDRDTDTQYF.

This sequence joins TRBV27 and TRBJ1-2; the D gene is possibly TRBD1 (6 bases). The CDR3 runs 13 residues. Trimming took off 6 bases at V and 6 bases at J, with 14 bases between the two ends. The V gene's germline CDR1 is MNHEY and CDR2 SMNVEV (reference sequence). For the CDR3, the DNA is TGTGCCAGCAGACCAATAAACAGGGATGGCTACACCTTC. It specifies CASRPINRDGYTF.

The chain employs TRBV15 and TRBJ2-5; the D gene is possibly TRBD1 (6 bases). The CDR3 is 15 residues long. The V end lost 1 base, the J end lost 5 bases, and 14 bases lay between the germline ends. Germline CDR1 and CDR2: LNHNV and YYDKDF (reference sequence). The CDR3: CATSRATGFVETQYF. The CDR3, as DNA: TGTGCCACCAGCAGAGCTACAGGGTTCGTTGAGACCCAGTACTTC.

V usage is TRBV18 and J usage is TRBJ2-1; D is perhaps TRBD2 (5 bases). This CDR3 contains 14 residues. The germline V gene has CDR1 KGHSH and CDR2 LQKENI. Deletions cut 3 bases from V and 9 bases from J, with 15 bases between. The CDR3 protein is CASSPSLRDSEQFF. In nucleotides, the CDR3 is TGTGCCAGCTCACCGTCTTTGAGGGATAGTGAGCAGTTCTTC.